The clone carrying this T cell receptor (beta chain) was picked up a small number of times. Distinct nucleotide sequences in the sample also encode this CDR3. Treatment defined: oral pan-JAK inhibitor, 5-10 mg twice daily. The CDR3 runs to 14 residues. Looked up from germline, CDR1 is SGHTA and CDR2 is FQGNSA. V was pared by 0 bases and J by 2 bases, with 8 bases between. Extraction of RNA preceded its reverse transcription into cDNA, which served as the sequencing template. This table comes from immunoSEQ multiplex PCR, and its TCRdb copy is limited to in-frame clones, with some not included. The sample includes 100,000 to 150,000 clones, over 60% of them seen just once. This record comes from a study of CD8+ T cells in alopecia areata.

Sequenced here: CD4+ T cells sorted from blood, sampled at week 4, from a patient treated with tofacitinib. The V call is TRBV7-2, the J call TRBJ2-7; D may be TRBD1 or TRBD2 (5 bases each). The clonotype comes from a human donor with alopecia areata. The CDR3 nucleotides read TGTGCCAGCAGCTTAGCGAAGGGACCCTACGAGCAGTACTTC. Amino acids: CASSLAKGPYEQYF.